This entry features one T cell receptor (beta chain) sequence. The antigen remains undetermined. The data were produced by immunoSEQ multiplex PCR, yet TCRdb's version contains in-frame clones alone and is incomplete. The repertoire consists of about 94,000 clones, with more than 70% occurring once and the leading ten covering 15% to 20%. The sample comes from a study of Ad26.COV2.S vaccination and SARS-CoV-2 variants. Whole-study results and caveats: Analytic work on TCR breadth and depth might have understated the full extent of total T cell responses.

Germline V CDR1 and CDR2: SGHRS, YFSETQ. The ends were cut back, 4 bases at V and 4 bases at J, with 21 bases in the middle. CDR3 length equals 18 residues. The material sequenced was peripheral blood, taken after recovery from COVID-19. This sequence was found in a human donor who had recovered from COVID-19. This sequence joins TRBV5-1 and TRBJ2-6, with D perhaps TRBD2 (5 bases). DNA for the CDR3: TGCGCCAGCAGCCACCGAACGGCGGCGGGTTCGGGGGCCAACGTCCTGACTTTC. Protein product: CASSHRTAAGSGANVLTF.